A single sample gave rise to the 10 T cell receptor beta chains below, sequenced in a study of blood T cells in healthy people across ages. Using a J-beta primer mix together with a sample-barcoded 5' primer, a second PCR was run for about 7 to 12 cycles. Each CDR3 protein is one row after TCRdb ran MiXCR on the 5' RACE reads. Of around 1,000,000 distinct CDR3 sequences detected, roughly two fifths appear once; the ten largest clones hold roughly 14%. The specimen sequenced was blood. The source is a man aged 18 to 30 in good health.

This clonotype was detected only a few times. The chain employs TRBV14 and TRBJ2-7; 10 positions match TRBD1. There are 17 residues in the CDR3. The J segment lost 0 bases and the V segment lost 4 bases, leaving 9 bases of the junction unmatched. Germline values: CDR1 SGHDN, CDR2 FVKESK. For the CDR3, the DNA is TGTGCCAGCAGCCCCCTGAGGGGACAGGGGTTCTCCTACGAGCAGTACTTC. Its translation is CASSPLRGQGFSYEQYF.

J is TRBJ1-1 and V is TRBV28, with TRBD1 identical over 7 bases. The CDR3 has 14 residues. V lost 6 bases and J lost 0; bases outside the gene matches: 4. Germline CDR1 reads MDHEN; CDR2 reads SYDVKM. CDR3 amino acids: CASRGQIMNTEAFF. CDR3 DNA: TGTGCCAGCAGGGGACAGATCATGAACACTGAAGCTTTCTTT.

This chain uses TRBV5-6 with TRBJ2-7; D is unclear. Trimming took 0 bases from V and 5 from J, leaving 6 bases between them. This CDR3 has 12 residues. Per the germline V gene, CDR1 is SGHDT and CDR2 is YYEEEE. The CDR3 here is CASSLVSDEQYF. CDR3 nucleotides: TGTGCCAGCAGCTTGGTTTCCGACGAGCAGTACTTC.

A few counts support this clonotype. J is TRBJ2-5 and V is TRBV5-1; maybe TRBD1 (5 bases). Trimming cost V 2 bases and J 11 bases, with 22 bases left between them. Germline V lookup: CDR1 SGHRS, CDR2 YFSETQ. CDR3 length equals 15 residues. The CDR3 DNA reads as TGCGCCAGCAGCTTTAGAAAGGACACCCTGGCTGAGCAGTACTTC. Its translation is CASSFRKDTLAEQYF.

This clonotype was recorded many times. This chain uses TRBV7-2 with TRBJ2-3; 8 bases are a match to TRBD1. Germline V gene lookup returns CDR1 SGHTA and CDR2 FQGNSA. After removal of 1 base from V and 2 bases from J, the junction contained 8 bases not matched to a gene. The CDR3 has 17 amino acids. DNA of the CDR3: TGTGCCAGCAGCTTAGGGACAGGGTTTCTCGTCACAGATACGCAGTATTTT. Translation: CASSLGTGFLVTDTQYF.

As to this clonotype: The germline gene is not matched at one end of the junction; a read error may be the cause. This rearrangement joins TRBV5-1 to TRBJ1-2; D unresolved. This CDR3 contains 14 residues. Germline loops: CDR1 SGHRS, CDR2 YFSETQ. The DNA for the CDR3 is TGCGCCGGCAGCGAGGAGGGATCTAACTATGGCTACACCTTC. It is translated as CAGSEEGSNYGYTF.

The chain joins TRBV4-3 to TRBJ1-4, with D hard to call. This CDR3 spans 17 amino acids. Germline V gene sequence: CDR1 LGHNA, CDR2 YSLEER. V lost 1 base, J lost 7 bases, and 19 bases lay in between. The CDR3: CASSQGGEARHSEKLFF. The CDR3 coding sequence is TGCGCCAGCAGCCAAGGTGGGGAGGCTCGACACAGTGAAAAACTGTTTTTT.

V is TRBV7-2 and J is TRBJ2-7; possibly TRBD1 or TRBD2 for D (7 bases each). CDR3 length equals 15 residues. Germline V CDR1 and CDR2: SGHTA, FQGNSA. Trimming took off 2 bases at V and 7 bases at J, with 18 bases between the two ends. The CDR3 nucleotides read TGTGCCAGCAGCTTACTGCAGGGGGGGCTGCATGAGCAGTACTTC. As protein: CASSLLQGGLHEQYF.

This clonotype was seen only a few times. The V gene is TRBV4-3, the J gene TRBJ1-4; D might be TRBD1 (5 bases). The CDR3 runs to 15 residues. V was clipped by 0 bases and J by 6 bases, with 11 bases between them. Germline CDR1 and CDR2: LGHNA and YSLEER. The CDR3 nucleotides read TGCGCCAGCAGCCAAGATCGGGGGGGGGATGAAAAACTGTTTTTT. It is translated as CASSQDRGGDEKLFF.

The genes are TRBV5-4 and TRBJ2-5; TRBD1 aligns across 7 bases. With the DNA end fitting TRBJ2-7 better, the J assignment may be wrong. Germline V gives CDR1 SGHNT, CDR2 YYREEE (reference sequence). This CDR3 contains 15 residues. The CDR3 nucleotides read TGTGCCAGCAGCTTAGGACAGACAGGGATCGACGAGCAGTACTTC. This gives the protein CASSLGQTGIDEQYF.